This T cell receptor beta chain is drawn from a study of cytomegalovirus exposure and HLA in healthy donors. The protocol was immunoSEQ multiplex PCR, while the TCRdb copy is restricted to in-frame clones and leaves out a portion. This sample has 95,000 to 150,000 clones, with roughly 89% found just once. Germline V gene data show CDR1 as MNHNS and CDR2 as SASEGT. Trimming stripped 3 bases from V and 4 bases from J, with 15 bases between. This CDR3 contains 15 residues. General study results and limits: The classifier was said to identify cytomegalovirus status with high specificity and sensitivity. There were some public TCRs occurring in many donors, but most TCR sequences were rare.

A remark on this clone: No antigen is known for it.

The sequencing input was PBMCs. The chain joins TRBV6-1 to TRBJ1-1; possible D gene TRBD1, 5 bases. The TCR originated in a woman younger than 30 in good health and CMV-seronegative. The CDR3 sequence is CASSDPGTGGTEAFF. CDR3 in DNA: TGTGCCAGCAGTGACCCGGGCACGGGGGGCACTGAAGCTTTCTTT.